The rows below give T cell receptor beta chains drawn from one sample of a study of T cell responses to AZD1222 COVID-19 vaccine. The data were produced by immunoSEQ multiplex PCR, yet TCRdb's version contains in-frame clones alone and is incomplete. The sample includes fewer than 150,000 clones, roughly 84% of them seen just once. The sample consisted of peripheral blood, taken on day 0 of AZD1222 vaccination. The receptors derive from an adult in good health. CDR3s include the opening cysteine and the closing phenylalanine or tryptophan. Each record gives: D gene, J gene, clone size, V gene, CDR3 DNA, CDR3 protein. A D gene is named only where the DNA matches it firmly. Some rows mark clone size as missing; the rest say once, few, many or name a class of expanded clone.

NA TRBJ2-2 NA TRBV5-6 TGTGCCAGCAGCTTGGGGGGGATCGGGGAGCTGTTTTTT CASSLGGIGELFF
TRBD2 TRBJ2-5 medium-sized TRBV6-1 TGTGCCAGCAGTGATACTCTCGGTGATAGCGGGGGCGAGACCCAGTACTTC CASSDTLGDSGGETQYF
NA TRBJ1-1 NA TRBV7-9 TGTGCCAGCAGCCAGGGACACCAGAACACTGAAGCTTTCTTT CASSQGHQNTEAFF
NA TRBJ2-1 NA TRBV6-1 TGTGCCAGCAGTCACCCGGACGTTGTGGGGCAGTTCTTC CASSHPDVVGQFF
NA TRBJ2-3 NA TRBV3-1/TRBV3-2 TGTGCCAGCAGCCTCCAGGGTATTGACACAGATACGCAGTATTTT CASSLQGIDTDTQYF
TRBD1 TRBJ2-3 once TRBV9 TGTGCCAGCAGCGCCAAGGGGGCGGGAGATACGCAGTATTTT CASSAKGAGDTQYF
NA TRBJ1-1 NA TRBV5-4 TGTGCCAGCAGCTTGGAAGGCGGGCGTGGGAGCACTGAAGCTTTCTTT CASSLEGGRGSTEAFF
NA TRBJ2-3 once TRBV29-1 TGCAGCGTTGAAGGCGGGACGGCCAGGCCCGCAGATACGCAGTATTTT CSVEGGTARPADTQYF
NA TRBJ1-6 NA TRBV5-4 TGTGCCGGGAAGCGGGACGGAGATTCACCCCTCCACTTT CAGKRDGDSPLHF
NA TRBJ2-7 NA TRBV6-2/TRBV6-3 TGTGCCAGCAGTCAACAGGGCCACGAGCAGTACTTC CASSQQGHEQYF
NA TRBJ2-7 NA TRBV7-8 TGTGCCAGCAGCCAGAAGCGGGACATAAGCTCCTACGAGCAGTACTTC CASSQKRDISSYEQYF
NA TRBJ1-5 NA TRBV5-1 TGCGCCAGCAGCTTGAAGGGTGGGGACAATCAGCCCCAGCATTTT CASSLKGGDNQPQHF
NA TRBJ1-4 NA TRBV7-2 TGTGCCAGCAGCTCCCAGACAACTAATGAAAAACTGTTTTTT CASSSQTTNEKLFF
NA TRBJ1-3 NA TRBV28 TGTGCCAGCAGTCCCCATTGGGGCACCATATATTTT CASSPHWGTIYF
NA TRBJ1-3 once TRBV28 TGTGCCAGCAGTTTAGTGTCAGCCGGAAACACCATATATTTT CASSLVSAGNTIYF
NA TRBJ2-3 NA TRBV11-1 TGTGCCAGCAGCCGCGGGGACACCTTCACAGATACGCAGTATTTT CASSRGDTFTDTQYF
NA TRBJ1-1 NA TRBV6-2/TRBV6-3 TGTGCCAGCAGTCCCATGCCTCGTCCCTTTATGAACACTGAAGCTTTCTTT CASSPMPRPFMNTEAFF
NA TRBJ1-5 NA TRBV19 TGTGCCAGTAGTAAGGGTTATAGCAATCAGCCCCAGCATTTT CASSKGYSNQPQHF
TRBD2 TRBJ2-7 few TRBV6-5 TGTGCGAGCGGGGTGTCGGGCTCCTACGAGCAGTACTTC CASGVSGSYEQYF
TRBD1 TRBJ2-2 NA TRBV7-2 TGTGCCAGCAGCAGACAGGGGGCAGGCACCGGGGAGCTGTTTTTT CASSRQGAGTGELFF
NA TRBJ1-2 NA TRBV11-2 TGTGCCAGCAGCTCCCGGACGGGTTCATATGGCTACACCTTC CASSSRTGSYGYTF
NA TRBJ1-2 NA TRBV7-2 TGTGCCAGCAGCTCTTGGCCGGGGGCGGATGGCTACACCTTC CASSSWPGADGYTF
NA TRBJ1-2 NA TRBV7-9 TGTGCCAGCAGCCTAGGGGGAGATGGCTACACCTTC CASSLGGDGYTF
TRBD1 TRBJ2-7 NA TRBV7-2 TGTGCCAGCAGCGTGACAGGGGGGGTCTACGAGCAGTACTTC CASSVTGGVYEQYF
TRBD2 TRBJ2-7 NA TRBV29-1 TGCAGCGTTGAGGGACTAGCGGGGGGCTCGAGTTTATCCTACGAGCAGTACTTC CSVEGLAGGSSLSYEQYF
TRBD1 TRBJ1-5 NA TRBV4-2 TGTGCCAGCAGCCAGGAAGCTGGGACAGGGGCCTCGCATTTT CASSQEAGTGASHF
NA TRBJ2-3 NA TRBV7-8 TGTGCCAGCAGCTTAATAACAGATACGCAGTATTTT CASSLITDTQYF
NA TRBJ1-6 NA TRBV5-1 TGCGCCAGCAGCTTCGGGGTCGAGAATTCACCCCTCCACTTT CASSFGVENSPLHF
NA TRBJ2-4 NA TRBV19 TGTGCCAGTAGTATTAGAGGGACAAAAAACATTCAGTACTTC CASSIRGTKNIQYF
TRBD1 TRBJ2-5 NA TRBV11-3 TGTGCCAGCAGCTTCCACAGGGGAGCGGAGACCCAGTACTTC CASSFHRGAETQYF
NA TRBJ1-4 NA TRBV18 TGTGCCAGCTCCACAGGGACTAATGAAAAACTGTTTTTT CASSTGTNEKLFF
NA TRBJ1-3 NA TRBV4-2 TGTGCCAGCAGCCAAAATGGACCGAACTCTGGAAACACCATATATTTT CASSQNGPNSGNTIYF
TRBD2 TRBJ2-1 few TRBV6-5 TGTGCCAGCAGTTACACTAGCGGGGGCCACAATGAGCAGTTCTTC CASSYTSGGHNEQFF
TRBD1 TRBJ1-3 NA TRBV18 TGTGCCAGCTCACCCCCGGACAGGAAGATCACCGGAAACACCATATATTTT CASSPPDRKITGNTIYF
TRBD1 TRBJ2-2 NA TRBV4-1 TGCGCCAGCAGCAGACGACAGGGATCGAACACCGGGGAGCTGTTTTTT CASSRRQGSNTGELFF
NA TRBJ2-3 NA TRBV19 TGTGCCAGTAGTCGCACAGATACGCAGTATTTT CASSRTDTQYF
TRBD2 TRBJ2-5 NA TRBV3-1/TRBV3-2 TGTGCCAGCAGTCAAACCGCACTAGCGGGAGGGGAGACCCAGTACTTC CASSQTALAGGETQYF
NA TRBJ1-5 NA TRBV2 TGTGCCAGCAGTGAGGGGAATCAAAATCAGCCCCAGCATTTT CASSEGNQNQPQHF
NA TRBJ2-1 NA TRBV18 TGTGCCAGCTCACCGCGACAGTTCTATGAGCAGTTCTTC CASSPRQFYEQFF
NA TRBJ1-5 NA TRBV5-5 TGTGCCAGCAGCTACGGCAATCAGCCCCAGCATTTT CASSYGNQPQHF
TRBD1 TRBJ2-3 NA TRBV3-1/TRBV3-2 TGTGCCAGCAGCCTTACTCGGACAGGTTACAGCACAGATACGCAGTATTTT CASSLTRTGYSTDTQYF
NA TRBJ1-2 NA TRBV5-1 TGCGCCAGCAGCTTGGAAGGATCAAAAAACTATGGCTACACCTTC CASSLEGSKNYGYTF
NA TRBJ2-7 NA TRBV2 TGTGCCAGCAGTGAGGTCTCTTTACGGGCAGGGAGTGGCGAGCAGTACTTC CASSEVSLRAGSGEQYF
NA TRBJ1-5 few TRBV28 TGTGCCAGCAGTTTAGGCGTGTTAGTGGGACTGGGGGATAGCAATCAGCCCCAGCATTTT CASSLGVLVGLGDSNQPQHF
NA TRBJ1-1 once TRBV27 TGTGCCAGCAGTTTAAAGTGGCCCATGAACACTGAAGCTTTCTTT CASSLKWPMNTEAFF
TRBD1 TRBJ1-5 NA TRBV10-3 TGTGCCATCAGCAGCGGACAGGGGAGTTCTCAGCCCCAGCATTTT CAISSGQGSSQPQHF
TRBD2 TRBJ2-1 NA TRBV5-5 TGTGCCAGCAGCCTCGGACTAGCGGGGGTTGTGCTCTTC CASSLGLAGVVLF
NA TRBJ2-7 NA TRBV28 TGTGCCAGCAGCTTGGGCCCCACCGAGCAGTACTTC CASSLGPTEQYF
NA TRBJ1-2 NA TRBV19 TGTGCCAGTAGTCCACCGGGACGTCCTGTATACCTCAACTGTGGCTACACCTTC CASSPPGRPVYLNCGYTF
TRBD2 TRBJ2-3 NA TRBV5-4 TGTGCCAGCAGCTCTAGACTAGCGGGGCGCACAGATACGCAGTATTTT CASSSRLAGRTDTQYF
NA TRBJ1-3 NA TRBV20-1 TGCAGTGCTAGGTTCGAAAACACCATATATTTT CSARFENTIYF
NA TRBJ2-7 NA TRBV2 TGTGCCAGCAGTGAGGATTGGGGAAGCCTCTACGAGCAGTACTTC CASSEDWGSLYEQYF
TRBD1 TRBJ1-2 NA TRBV27 TGTGCCAGCAGCCCAGGGGGGCGGGGTTTCTATGGCTACACCTTC CASSPGGRGFYGYTF
NA TRBJ1-4 once TRBV6-5 TGTGCCAGCAGTTCTCTTAATGAAAAACTGTTTTTT CASSSLNEKLFF
NA TRBJ1-2 once TRBV4-2 TGTGCCAGCAGCCACCTCATGACAGCCCTGGGATATGGCTACACCTTC CASSHLMTALGYGYTF
TRBD1 TRBJ2-2 NA TRBV7-9 TGTGCCAGCAGCCCCCCCGACAGGGGGAACACCGGGGAGCTGTTTTTT CASSPPDRGNTGELFF
NA TRBJ1-1 few TRBV5-4 TGTGCCAGCAGCTCCAGGGGTATCACTGAAGCTTTCTTT CASSSRGITEAFF
NA TRBJ2-3 NA TRBV30 TGTGCCTGGAGTGTCCTCGGTACCCGCACAGATACGCAGTATTTT CAWSVLGTRTDTQYF